The rows below give T cell receptor beta chains drawn from one sample of a study of beta chain features in type 1 diabetes. Assay: immunoSEQ multiplex PCR; the TCRdb copy retains only in-frame clones and omits some. Among approximately 250,000 clones, 16% were seen once, and the ten largest hold approximately 0.081%. The sample taken for sequencing was naive CD4+ T cells from blood. The receptors originated from a man aged 25-45 years with type 1 diabetes. CDR3s include the opening cysteine and the closing phenylalanine or tryptophan. The D gene is left open where the match is weak. Clone size is not always given. Where it is, it says once, few, many or a class for expanded clones.

abundance: -
v_gene: TRBV23-1
d_gene: -
j_gene: TRBJ1-4
CDR3aa: CASSQGQNVEKLFF
CDR3nt: TGCGCCAGCAGTCAAGGGCAAAATGTGGAAAAACTGTTTTTT

abundance: few
v_gene: TRBV7-2
d_gene: TRBD1
j_gene: TRBJ2-1
CDR3aa: CASSLTGTGNNEQFF
CDR3nt: TGTGCCAGCAGCTTAACCGGGACAGGGAACAATGAGCAGTTCTTC

abundance: few
v_gene: TRBV27
d_gene: -
j_gene: TRBJ2-7
CDR3aa: CASSPRGGTGISYEQYF
CDR3nt: TGTGCCAGCAGTCCCCGCGGGGGGACAGGCATCTCCTACGAGCAGTACTTC

abundance: few
v_gene: TRBV19
d_gene: -
j_gene: TRBJ2-4
CDR3aa: CASSIRDNWDIQYF
CDR3nt: TGTGCCAGTAGTATACGGGACAATTGGGACATTCAGTACTTC

abundance: once
v_gene: TRBV9
d_gene: TRBD2
j_gene: TRBJ2-3
CDR3aa: CASSPGLLPTDTQYF
CDR3nt: TGTGCCAGCAGCCCGGGACTATTACCGACAGATACGCAGTATTTT

abundance: few
v_gene: TRBV28
d_gene: -
j_gene: TRBJ2-1
CDR3aa: CASSLGGQKAEQFF
CDR3nt: TGTGCCAGCAGTTTAGGAGGCCAGAAGGCTGAGCAGTTCTTC

abundance: -
v_gene: TRBV7-3
d_gene: TRBD2
j_gene: TRBJ2-5
CDR3aa: CASSPRLAGEETQYF
CDR3nt: TGTGCCAGCAGCCCCCGGTTAGCGGGGGAAGAGACCCAGTACTTC

abundance: few
v_gene: TRBV30
d_gene: TRBD2
j_gene: TRBJ2-1
CDR3aa: CAWTSGDNEQFF
CDR3nt: TGTGCCTGGACTAGCGGGGACAATGAGCAGTTCTTC

abundance: -
v_gene: TRBV2
d_gene: -
j_gene: TRBJ1-5
CDR3aa: CASSDTGNQPQHF
CDR3nt: TGTGCCAGCAGCGACACAGGGAATCAGCCCCAGCATTTT

abundance: few
v_gene: TRBV30
d_gene: TRBD2
j_gene: TRBJ2-6
CDR3aa: CAWSTLRTSGRIPGANVLTF
CDR3nt: TGTGCCTGGAGTACCCTTCGGACTAGCGGGAGGATCCCTGGGGCCAACGTCCTGACTTTC

abundance: -
v_gene: TRBV30
d_gene: -
j_gene: TRBJ1-1
CDR3aa: CAFSPHMNTEAFF
CDR3nt: TGTGCCTTTTCCCCGCACATGAACACTGAAGCTTTCTTT

abundance: few
v_gene: TRBV4-2
d_gene: TRBD2
j_gene: TRBJ2-7
CDR3aa: CASSQDAALAGEIRYEQYF
CDR3nt: TGTGCCAGCAGCCAAGACGCTGCTCTAGCGGGAGAGATTCGCTACGAGCAGTACTTC

abundance: -
v_gene: TRBV9
d_gene: -
j_gene: TRBJ2-4
CDR3aa: CASSLLQGGATQYF
CDR3nt: TGTGCCAGCAGCCTTCTACAGGGCGGGGCCACTCAGTACTTC

abundance: few
v_gene: TRBV7-2
d_gene: -
j_gene: TRBJ1-1
CDR3aa: CASSLVVSLGITEAFF
CDR3nt: TGTGCCAGCAGCTTAGTAGTAAGTTTGGGAATCACTGAAGCTTTCTTT

abundance: -
v_gene: TRBV5-6
d_gene: TRBD1
j_gene: TRBJ1-5
CDR3aa: CASSRTGLGQPQHF
CDR3nt: TGTGCCAGCAGCCGGACAGGGCTAGGGCAGCCCCAGCATTTT

abundance: -
v_gene: TRBV7-3
d_gene: -
j_gene: TRBJ1-1
CDR3aa: CASSRGMNTEAFF
CDR3nt: TGTGCCAGCAGTCGAGGGATGAACACTGAAGCTTTCTTT

abundance: few
v_gene: TRBV10-3
d_gene: -
j_gene: TRBJ2-5
CDR3aa: CAISGAGEETQYF
CDR3nt: TGTGCCATCAGTGGGGCGGGTGAAGAGACCCAGTACTTC

abundance: -
v_gene: TRBV7-9
d_gene: -
j_gene: TRBJ1-2
CDR3aa: CASSLGQTVNYGYTF
CDR3nt: TGTGCCAGCAGCTTAGGGCAGACCGTCAACTATGGCTACACCTTC

abundance: -
v_gene: TRBV7-2
d_gene: TRBD2
j_gene: TRBJ2-1
CDR3aa: CASSPKGLAGAWNEQFF
CDR3nt: TGTGCCAGCAGCCCTAAGGGACTAGCGGGCGCGTGGAATGAGCAGTTCTTC

abundance: few
v_gene: TRBV10-3
d_gene: -
j_gene: TRBJ2-3
CDR3aa: CAISAKTSEATDTQYF
CDR3nt: TGTGCCATCAGTGCGAAAACGAGCGAAGCCACAGATACGCAGTATTTT

abundance: -
v_gene: TRBV7-8
d_gene: -
j_gene: TRBJ2-5
CDR3aa: CASSLGLIQETQYF
CDR3nt: TGTGCCAGCAGCTTAGGGCTCATCCAAGAGACCCAGTACTTC

abundance: few
v_gene: TRBV29-1
d_gene: -
j_gene: TRBJ2-6
CDR3aa: CSVYLAGANVLTF
CDR3nt: TGCAGCGTTTACCTGGCTGGGGCCAACGTCCTGACTTTC

abundance: -
v_gene: TRBV9
d_gene: TRBD2
j_gene: TRBJ2-3
CDR3aa: CASSVLAGVTDTQYF
CDR3nt: TGTGCCAGCAGCGTTCTAGCGGGAGTCACAGATACGCAGTATTTT

abundance: few
v_gene: TRBV7-9
d_gene: -
j_gene: TRBJ2-1
CDR3aa: CASSFGRARNDEQFF
CDR3nt: TGTGCCAGCAGCTTCGGCAGGGCGCGAAACGATGAGCAGTTCTTC

abundance: -
v_gene: TRBV5-6
d_gene: TRBD2
j_gene: TRBJ2-3
CDR3aa: CASSRTSGSHPDQYF
CDR3nt: TGTGCCAGCAGCAGGACTAGCGGGAGTCACCCTGACCAGTATTTT

abundance: few
v_gene: TRBV18
d_gene: -
j_gene: TRBJ2-5
CDR3aa: CASSPPGPETQYF
CDR3nt: TGTGCCAGCTCACCTCCCGGACCAGAGACCCAGTACTTC

abundance: few
v_gene: TRBV7-9
d_gene: TRBD2
j_gene: TRBJ2-7
CDR3aa: CASSLLGGSNEQYF
CDR3nt: TGTGCCAGCAGCTTACTTGGCGGGAGTAACGAGCAGTACTTC

abundance: -
v_gene: TRBV27
d_gene: -
j_gene: TRBJ2-1
CDR3aa: CASSFFGDNEQFF
CDR3nt: TGTGCCAGCAGTTTCTTCGGGGACAATGAGCAGTTCTTC

abundance: few
v_gene: TRBV7-2
d_gene: TRBD1
j_gene: TRBJ2-1
CDR3aa: CASSLGQGYYNEQFF
CDR3nt: TGTGCCAGCAGCCTCGGACAGGGTTACTACAATGAGCAGTTCTTC

abundance: -
v_gene: TRBV11-2
d_gene: TRBD2
j_gene: TRBJ2-5
CDR3aa: CASHVAGGETQYF
CDR3nt: TGTGCCAGCCATGTAGCGGGAGGAGAGACCCAGTACTTC

abundance: -
v_gene: TRBV5-1
d_gene: TRBD1
j_gene: TRBJ2-7
CDR3aa: CASSFGTGIYEQYF
CDR3nt: TGCGCCAGCAGCTTTGGGACAGGGATCTACGAGCAGTACTTC

abundance: -
v_gene: TRBV30
d_gene: -
j_gene: TRBJ2-5
CDR3aa: CAWIPGHGGSIETQYF
CDR3nt: TGTGCCTGGATACCCGGCCATGGGGGATCTATTGAGACCCAGTACTTC

abundance: few
v_gene: TRBV4-2
d_gene: -
j_gene: TRBJ2-5
CDR3aa: CASSQTDQETQYF
CDR3nt: TGTGCCAGCAGCCAGACGGACCAAGAGACCCAGTACTTC

abundance: -
v_gene: TRBV7-2
d_gene: TRBD2
j_gene: TRBJ2-1
CDR3aa: CASSKLTSGTENEQFF
CDR3nt: TGTGCCAGCAGCAAGCTTACTAGCGGGACGGAAAATGAGCAGTTCTTC

abundance: -
v_gene: TRBV29-1
d_gene: TRBD1
j_gene: TRBJ1-4
CDR3aa: CSVEGDRGGEKLFF
CDR3nt: TGCAGCGTTGAAGGAGACAGGGGAGGGGAAAAACTGTTTTTT

abundance: -
v_gene: TRBV6-5
d_gene: -
j_gene: TRBJ2-2
CDR3aa: CASSFLSGELFF
CDR3nt: TGTGCCAGCAGTTTTCTATCCGGGGAGCTGTTTTTT

abundance: -
v_gene: TRBV7-2
d_gene: -
j_gene: TRBJ2-1
CDR3aa: CASSLAFGGYNEQFF
CDR3nt: TGTGCCAGCAGCTTAGCGTTCGGCGGGTACAATGAGCAGTTCTTC

abundance: few
v_gene: TRBV4-2
d_gene: -
j_gene: TRBJ2-4
CDR3aa: CASRRDRSNYIQYF
CDR3nt: TGTGCCAGCAGACGTGACAGAAGCAATTACATTCAGTACTTC

abundance: few
v_gene: TRBV5-1
d_gene: -
j_gene: TRBJ2-7
CDR3aa: CASSGGDYEQYF
CDR3nt: TGCGCCAGCAGTGGGGGAGACTACGAGCAGTACTTC

abundance: -
v_gene: TRBV7-2
d_gene: -
j_gene: TRBJ2-3
CDR3aa: CASSLIGGSSDTQYF
CDR3nt: TGTGCCAGCAGCTTAATCGGCGGATCATCAGATACGCAGTATTTT

abundance: few
v_gene: TRBV23-1
d_gene: TRBD1
j_gene: TRBJ2-7
CDR3aa: CASTLIPGQGSHEQYF
CDR3nt: TGCGCCAGCACCTTGATTCCGGGACAGGGGTCCCACGAGCAGTACTTC

abundance: -
v_gene: TRBV5-1
d_gene: -
j_gene: TRBJ2-5
CDR3aa: CASSLEQGSRETQYF
CDR3nt: TGCGCCAGCAGCTTGGAGCAGGGATCGCGGGAGACCCAGTACTTC

abundance: few
v_gene: TRBV5-1
d_gene: TRBD2
j_gene: TRBJ2-2
CDR3aa: CASSELADDTGELFF
CDR3nt: TGCGCCAGCAGCGAACTAGCGGACGACACCGGGGAGCTGTTTTTT

abundance: few
v_gene: TRBV2
d_gene: -
j_gene: TRBJ2-1
CDR3aa: CASSEEVAYNEQFF
CDR3nt: TGTGCCAGCAGTGAAGAGGTGGCCTACAATGAGCAGTTCTTC

abundance: few
v_gene: TRBV6-1
d_gene: -
j_gene: TRBJ2-1
CDR3aa: CASKPGASGRDEQFF
CDR3nt: TGTGCCAGCAAACCTGGGGCGAGTGGCAGAGATGAGCAGTTCTTC

abundance: few
v_gene: TRBV4-2
d_gene: -
j_gene: TRBJ2-1
CDR3aa: CASSQSTGSSYNEQFF
CDR3nt: TGTGCCAGCAGCCAATCCACAGGGTCATCCTACAATGAGCAGTTCTTC

abundance: few
v_gene: TRBV9
d_gene: TRBD2
j_gene: TRBJ2-2
CDR3aa: CASSVVAGNGELFF
CDR3nt: TGTGCCAGCAGCGTAGTAGCGGGGAACGGGGAGCTGTTTTTT